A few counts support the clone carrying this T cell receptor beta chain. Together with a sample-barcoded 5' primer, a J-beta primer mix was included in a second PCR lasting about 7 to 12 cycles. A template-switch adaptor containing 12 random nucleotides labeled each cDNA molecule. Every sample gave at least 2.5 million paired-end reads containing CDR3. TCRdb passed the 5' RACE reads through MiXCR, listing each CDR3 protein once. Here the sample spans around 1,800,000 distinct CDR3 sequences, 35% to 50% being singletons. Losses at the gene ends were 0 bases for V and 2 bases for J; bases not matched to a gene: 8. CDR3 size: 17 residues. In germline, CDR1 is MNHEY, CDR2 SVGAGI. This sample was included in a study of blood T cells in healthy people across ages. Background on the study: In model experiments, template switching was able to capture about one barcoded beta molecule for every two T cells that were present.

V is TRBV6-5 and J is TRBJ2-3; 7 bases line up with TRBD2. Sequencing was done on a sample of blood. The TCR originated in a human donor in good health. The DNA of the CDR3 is TGTGCCAGCAGTTACTCCGACGGGCGGGGGACCACAGATACGCAGTATTTT. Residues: CASSYSDGRGTTDTQYF.